This passage covers 14 T cell receptor beta chains from one sample sequenced in a study of T cell responses to AZD1222 COVID-19 vaccine. TCRdb's copy holds only in-frame clones and misses some; the assay was immunoSEQ multiplex PCR. The sample contains around 66,000 clones, 70% to 90% of which appear only once. Sequencing was performed on peripheral blood, taken 28 days after the second dose of the MenACWY control vaccine. The receptors shown here come from an adult who received the MenACWY meningococcal vaccine as a control.

To note about this clone: The sample carries other DNA sequences with the same CDR3. V gene TRBV20-1 combines with J gene TRBJ2-3; D gene ambiguous. V was trimmed by 5 bases and J by 0 bases, leaving 3 bases between them. CDR1 and CDR2 from the germline V gene are DFQATT and SNEGSKA (reference sequence). The CDR3 length is 11 residues. The CDR3 sequence: CSAPSTDTQYF. The CDR3 nucleotides are TGCAGTGCTCCTAGCACAGATACGCAGTATTTT.

This clone is a singleton in its sample. The chain couples TRBV4-3 to TRBJ2-3; TRBD2 aligns across 7 bases. The CDR3 is 16 residues long. CDR1 LGHNA and CDR2 YSLEER come from the germline V gene. With V trimmed by 0 bases and J by 5 bases, 8 bases remained unmatched. The CDR3 loop is CASSQDIGGGIDTQYF. CDR3 in DNA: TGCGCCAGCAGCCAAGATATTGGCGGGGGTATAGATACGCAGTATTTT.

The rearrangement uses TRBV29-1 and TRBJ1-5; D is undetermined. Per the germline V gene, CDR1 is SQVTM and CDR2 is ANQGSEA. The length of the CDR3 is 13 residues. The V end lost 6 bases, the J end lost 6 bases, and 15 bases lay between the germline ends. The DNA of the CDR3 is TGCAGCGTCACGGGCCTCCCGGGTCAGCCCCAGCATTTT. This translates into CSVTGLPGQPQHF.

The chain uses TRBV27 and TRBJ2-2; 7 bases map to TRBD1. The germline V gene has CDR1 MNHEY and CDR2 SMNVEV (reference sequence). V dropped 7 bases and J dropped 7; count of bases not matched to a gene: 9. This CDR3 contains 14 residues. CDR3 protein: CASTKTGYGGELFF. The CDR3 DNA follows: TGTGCCAGCACAAAGACAGGGTATGGCGGGGAGCTGTTTTTT.

The V gene is TRBV19, the J gene TRBJ2-7, with D possibly called TRBD1 or TRBD2 (5 bases each). Germline V lookup: CDR1 LNHDA, CDR2 SQIVND (reference sequence). There are 14 residues in the CDR3. V lost 4 bases and J lost 2, with 12 bases in between. The CDR3 here is CASSNGAGPYEQYF. CDR3 DNA sequence: TGTGCCAGTAGTAACGGGGCCGGGCCCTACGAGCAGTACTTC.

The chain has TRBV30 and TRBJ2-4, with 9 bases fitting TRBD1. The CDR3 runs to 14 residues. J gave up 8 bases and V 3 bases, and 8 bases lay outside the gene matches. Germline V gene data show CDR1 as GTSNPN and CDR2 as SVGIG (reference sequence). CDR3 loop: CAWSAGTGSYIQYF. In nucleotides, the CDR3 is TGTGCCTGGAGCGCCGGGACAGGGAGTTACATTCAGTACTTC. The variable domain in full, completed from reference TRBV30 and TRBJ2-4, reads SQTIHQWPATLVQPVGSPLSLECTVEGTSNPNLYWYRQAAGRGLQLLFYSVGIGQISSEVPQNLSASRPQDRQFILSSKKLLLSDSGFYLCAWSAGTGSYIQYFGAGTRLSVL.

This clone appeared a single time. The chain combines TRBV28 with TRBJ1-5; 9 bases are a match to TRBD1. Looked up from germline, CDR1 is MDHEN and CDR2 is SYDVKM. CDR3 size: 15 residues. The trim removed 4 bases at V and 6 bases at J, leaving 7 bases unmatched. CDR3 coding DNA: TGTGCCAGCAGTTCATACAGGGGGCAGACTCAGCCCCAGCATTTT. It specifies CASSSYRGQTQPQHF.

This clone has more than one count but fewer than ten. J is TRBJ2-7 and V is TRBV5-1; D remains ambiguous. Germline CDR1 and CDR2: SGHRS and YFSETQ. With 0 bases removed from V and 2 bases from J, the gap between germline ends came to 9 bases. The CDR3 runs 14 residues. As DNA, the CDR3 is TGCGCCAGCAGCTTGGTCCCAGATACCTACGAGCAGTACTTC. It is translated as CASSLVPDTYEQYF.

CDR3 region: CASSLARAESPNTIYF. For the CDR3, the DNA is TGTGCCAGCAGCTTAGCCCGGGCCGAGTCGCCAAACACCATATATTTT. The chain recombines TRBV7-8 with TRBJ1-3, with D unresolved. Trimming cost V 0 bases and J 6 bases, with 15 bases left between them. Germline lookup yields CDR1 SGHVS and CDR2 FQNEAQ. The CDR3 consists of 16 residues.

The J gene is TRBJ2-3, the V gene TRBV30; D perhaps matches TRBD1 (5 bases). CDR1 is GTSNPN and CDR2 is SVGIG in the germline V gene (reference sequence). The CDR3 is made up of 11 amino acids. Trimming cost V 5 bases and J 4 bases, with 7 bases left between them. The CDR3 sequence: CAWQGADTQYF. CDR3 nucleotides: TGTGCCTGGCAAGGGGCAGATACGCAGTATTTT.

This clone was recorded once. The V and J genes are TRBV4-1 and TRBJ1-2; D unclear. Per the germline V gene, CDR1 is MGHRA and CDR2 is YSYEKL. This CDR3 has 14 amino acids. Trimming cost V 6 bases and J 4 bases, with 15 bases left between them. The CDR3 is CASRNFWDSYGYTF. In nucleotides, the CDR3 is TGCGCCAGCAGAAATTTTTGGGATAGCTATGGCTACACCTTC.

V and J are TRBV6-6 and TRBJ1-5; TRBD1 agrees at 7 bases. Germline CDR1 MNHNY, CDR2 SVGAGI (reference sequence). The CDR3 is 19 residues long. J was trimmed by 1 base and V by 5 bases; bases with no gene match: 17. As DNA, the CDR3 is TGTGCCAGCAGTCGATCGACAGGGTCCCCCTCCTGGAGCAATCAGCCCCAGCATTTT. Translated: CASSRSTGSPSWSNQPQHF.

This chain connects TRBV5-4 to TRBJ1-4; possible D gene TRBD1, 5 bases. CDR1 and CDR2 (germline): SGHNT, YYREEE (reference sequence). The CDR3 loop spans 15 amino acids. V was shortened by 4 bases and J by 0 bases, with 10 bases between the two germline ends. The CDR3 is CASSPRGATNEKLFF. The CDR3 nucleotides read TGTGCCAGCAGCCCTCGAGGGGCAACTAATGAAAAACTGTTTTTT.

The J gene is TRBJ1-2, the V gene TRBV2; 9 bases align to TRBD1. This CDR3 is 12 amino acids long. CDR1 and CDR2 (germline): SNHLY, FYNNEI. The V gene end was trimmed by 6 bases and the J gene end by 8 bases; junction bases not matched to a gene: 4. This CDR3 is CASRQGAGGYTF. CDR3 bases: TGTGCCAGCAGACAGGGGGCCGGCGGCTACACCTTC.